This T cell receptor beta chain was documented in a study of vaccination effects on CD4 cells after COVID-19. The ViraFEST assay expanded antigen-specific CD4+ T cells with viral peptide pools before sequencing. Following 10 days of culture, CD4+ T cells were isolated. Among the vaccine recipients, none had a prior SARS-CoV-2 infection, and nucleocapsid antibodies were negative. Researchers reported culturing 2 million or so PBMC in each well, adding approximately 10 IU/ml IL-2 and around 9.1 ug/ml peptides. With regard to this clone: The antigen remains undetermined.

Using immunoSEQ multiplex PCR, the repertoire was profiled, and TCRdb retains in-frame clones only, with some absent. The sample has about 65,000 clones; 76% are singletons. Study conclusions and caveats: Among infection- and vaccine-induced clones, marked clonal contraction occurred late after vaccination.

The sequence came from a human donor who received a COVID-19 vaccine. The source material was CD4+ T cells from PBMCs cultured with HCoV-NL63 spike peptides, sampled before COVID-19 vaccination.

CDR3 coding DNA: TGCGCCAGCAGTGAGGGCCTAAACTATGGCTACACCTTC. Encoded protein: CASSEGLNYGYTF. The chain employs TRBV10-1 and TRBJ1-2; no clear D. The CDR3 is 13 residues long. CDR1 and CDR2 from the germline V gene are WNHNN and SYGVQD (reference sequence). V lost 2 bases, J lost 2 bases, and 6 bases lay in between.